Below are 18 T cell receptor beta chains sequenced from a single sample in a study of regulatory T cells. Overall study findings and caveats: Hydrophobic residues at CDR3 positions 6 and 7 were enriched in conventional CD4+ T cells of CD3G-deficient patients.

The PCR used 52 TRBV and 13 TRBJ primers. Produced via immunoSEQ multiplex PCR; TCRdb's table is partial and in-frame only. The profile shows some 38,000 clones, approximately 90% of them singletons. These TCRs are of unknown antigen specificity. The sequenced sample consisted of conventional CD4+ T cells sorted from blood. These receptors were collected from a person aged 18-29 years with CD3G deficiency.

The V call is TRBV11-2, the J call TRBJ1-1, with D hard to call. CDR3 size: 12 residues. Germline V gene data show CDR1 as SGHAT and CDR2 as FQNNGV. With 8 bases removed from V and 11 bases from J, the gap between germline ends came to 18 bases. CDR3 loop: CASAPSRGDAFF. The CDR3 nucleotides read TGTGCCAGCGCTCCCTCTCGGGGAGATGCTTTCTTT.

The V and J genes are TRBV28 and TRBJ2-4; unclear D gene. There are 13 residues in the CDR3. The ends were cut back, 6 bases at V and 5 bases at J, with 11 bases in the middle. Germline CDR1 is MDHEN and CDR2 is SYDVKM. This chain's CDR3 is CASSTASENIQYF. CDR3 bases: TGTGCCAGCAGCACGGCGTCAGAAAACATTCAGTACTTC. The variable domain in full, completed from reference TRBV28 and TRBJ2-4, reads DVKVTQSSRYLVKRTGEKVFLECVQDMDHENMFWYRQDPGLGLRLIYFSYDVKMKEKGDIPEGYSVSREKKERFSLILESASTNQTSMYLCASSTASENIQYFGAGTRLSVL.

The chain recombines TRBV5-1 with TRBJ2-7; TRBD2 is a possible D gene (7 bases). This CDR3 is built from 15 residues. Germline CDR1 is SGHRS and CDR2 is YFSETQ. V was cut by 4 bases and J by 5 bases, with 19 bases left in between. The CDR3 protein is CASSRDGGRSNEQYF. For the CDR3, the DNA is TGCGCCAGCAGCCGTGACGGGGGGCGAAGCAACGAGCAGTACTTC.

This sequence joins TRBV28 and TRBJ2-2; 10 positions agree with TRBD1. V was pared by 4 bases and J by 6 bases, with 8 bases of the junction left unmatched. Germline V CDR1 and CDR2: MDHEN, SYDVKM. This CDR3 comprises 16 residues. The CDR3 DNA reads TGTGCCAGCAGTTCCCCGGGACAGGGGTTCTCCGGGGAGCTGTTTTTT. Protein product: CASSSPGQGFSGELFF.

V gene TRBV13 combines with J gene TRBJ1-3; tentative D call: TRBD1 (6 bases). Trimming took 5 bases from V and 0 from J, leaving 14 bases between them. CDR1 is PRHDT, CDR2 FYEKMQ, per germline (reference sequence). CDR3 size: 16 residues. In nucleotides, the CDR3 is TGTGCCAGCAGCCGCAGGGAGGACAGCTCTGGAAACACCATATATTTT. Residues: CASSRREDSSGNTIYF.

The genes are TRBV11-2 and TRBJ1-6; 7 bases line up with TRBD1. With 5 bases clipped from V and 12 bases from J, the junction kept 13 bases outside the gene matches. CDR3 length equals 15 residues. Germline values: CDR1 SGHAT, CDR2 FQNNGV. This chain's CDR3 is CASSPSTGSGGPLHF. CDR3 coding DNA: TGTGCCAGCAGCCCATCGACAGGGTCAGGAGGACCCCTCCACTTT.

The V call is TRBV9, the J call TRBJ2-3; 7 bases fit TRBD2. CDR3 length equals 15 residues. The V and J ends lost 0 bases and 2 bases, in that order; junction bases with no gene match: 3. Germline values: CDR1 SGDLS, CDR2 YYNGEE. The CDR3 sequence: CASSVGLAVTDTQYF. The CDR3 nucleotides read TGTGCCAGCAGCGTAGGGCTAGCGGTCACAGATACGCAGTATTTT.

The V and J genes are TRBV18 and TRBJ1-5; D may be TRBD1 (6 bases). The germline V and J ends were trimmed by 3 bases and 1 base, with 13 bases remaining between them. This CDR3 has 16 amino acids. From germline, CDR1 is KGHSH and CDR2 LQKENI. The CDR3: CASSPVGTNSNQPQHF. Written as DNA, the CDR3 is TGTGCCAGCTCACCTGTGGGGACAAACAGCAATCAGCCCCAGCATTTT.

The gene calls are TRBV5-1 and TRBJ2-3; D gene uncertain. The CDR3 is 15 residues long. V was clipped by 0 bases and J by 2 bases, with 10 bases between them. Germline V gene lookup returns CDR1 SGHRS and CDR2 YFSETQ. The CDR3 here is CASSLGARHTDTQYF. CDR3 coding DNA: TGCGCCAGCAGCTTGGGGGCACGGCACACAGATACGCAGTATTTT. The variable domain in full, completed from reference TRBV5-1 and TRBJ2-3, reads KAGVTQTPRYLIKTRGQQVTLSCSPISGHRSVSWYQQTPGQGLQFLFEYFSETQRNKGNFPGRFSGRQFSNSRSEMNVSTLELGDSALYLCASSLGARHTDTQYFGPGTRLTVL.

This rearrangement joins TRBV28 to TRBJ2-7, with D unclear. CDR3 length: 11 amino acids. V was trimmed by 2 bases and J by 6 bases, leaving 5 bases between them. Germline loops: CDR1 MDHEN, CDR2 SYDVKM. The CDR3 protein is CASSLGVEQYF. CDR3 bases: TGTGCCAGCAGTTTAGGGGTCGAGCAGTACTTC.

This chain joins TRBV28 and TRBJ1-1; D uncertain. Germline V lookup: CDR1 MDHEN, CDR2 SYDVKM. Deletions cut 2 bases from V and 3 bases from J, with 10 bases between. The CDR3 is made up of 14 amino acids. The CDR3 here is CASSLTGEDTEAFF. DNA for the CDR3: TGTGCCAGCAGTTTAACTGGGGAAGACACTGAAGCTTTCTTT.

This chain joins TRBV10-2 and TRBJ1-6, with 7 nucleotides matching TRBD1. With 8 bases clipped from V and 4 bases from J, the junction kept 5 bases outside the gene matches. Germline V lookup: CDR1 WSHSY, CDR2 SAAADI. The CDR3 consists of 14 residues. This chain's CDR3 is CASREQGYNSPLHF. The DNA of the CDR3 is TGCGCCAGCCGGGAACAGGGGTATAATTCACCCCTCCACTTT.

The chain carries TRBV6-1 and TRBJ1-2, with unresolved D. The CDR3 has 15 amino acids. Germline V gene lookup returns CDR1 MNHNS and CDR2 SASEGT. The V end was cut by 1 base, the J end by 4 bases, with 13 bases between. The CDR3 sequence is CASSEVGKGGYGYTF. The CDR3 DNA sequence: TGTGCCAGCAGTGAAGTGGGGAAGGGAGGCTATGGCTACACCTTC.

The CDR3 DNA reads as TGTGCCAGCAGTTTATCGTGGGGCGGCAATCAGCCCCAGCATTTT. This gives the protein CASSLSWGGNQPQHF. This chain uses TRBV28 with TRBJ1-5; possibly TRBD1 for D (5 bases). CDR1 and CDR2 from the germline V gene are MDHEN and SYDVKM. CDR3 length: 15 amino acids. The germline V and J ends were trimmed by 1 base and 2 bases, with 9 bases remaining between them. The entire variable domain, with the rest obtained from reference TRBV28 and TRBJ1-5, is as follows: DVKVTQSSRYLVKRTGEKVFLECVQDMDHENMFWYRQDPGLGLRLIYFSYDVKMKEKGDIPEGYSVSREKKERFSLILESASTNQTSMYLCASSLSWGGNQPQHFGDGTRLSIL.

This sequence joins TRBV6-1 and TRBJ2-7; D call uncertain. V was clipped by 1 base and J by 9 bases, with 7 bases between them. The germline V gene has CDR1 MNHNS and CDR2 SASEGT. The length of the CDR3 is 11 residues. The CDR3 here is CASSEGEPQYF. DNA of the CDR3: TGTGCCAGCAGTGAAGGAGAACCGCAGTACTTC.

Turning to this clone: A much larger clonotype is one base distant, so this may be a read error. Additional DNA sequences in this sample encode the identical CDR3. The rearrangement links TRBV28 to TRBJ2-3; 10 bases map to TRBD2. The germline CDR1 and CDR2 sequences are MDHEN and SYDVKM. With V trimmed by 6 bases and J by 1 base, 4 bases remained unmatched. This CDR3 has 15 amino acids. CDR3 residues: CASSTGLAGTDTQYF. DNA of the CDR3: TGTGCCAGCAGCACCGGACTAGCGGGCACAGATACGCAGTATTTT.

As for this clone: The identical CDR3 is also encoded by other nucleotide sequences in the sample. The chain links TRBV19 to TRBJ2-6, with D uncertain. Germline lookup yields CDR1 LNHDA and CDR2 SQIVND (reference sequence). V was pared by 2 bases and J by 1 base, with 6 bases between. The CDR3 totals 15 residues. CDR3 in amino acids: CASSITRSGANVLTF. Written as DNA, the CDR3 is TGTGCCAGTAGTATAACAAGGTCTGGGGCCAACGTCCTGACTTTC.

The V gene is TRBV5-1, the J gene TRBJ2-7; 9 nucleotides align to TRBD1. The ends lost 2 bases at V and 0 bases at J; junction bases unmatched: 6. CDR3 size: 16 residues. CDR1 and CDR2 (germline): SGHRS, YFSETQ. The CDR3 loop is CASSLTPGQGSYEQYF. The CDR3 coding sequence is TGCGCCAGCAGCTTAACCCCGGGACAGGGCTCCTACGAGCAGTACTTC.